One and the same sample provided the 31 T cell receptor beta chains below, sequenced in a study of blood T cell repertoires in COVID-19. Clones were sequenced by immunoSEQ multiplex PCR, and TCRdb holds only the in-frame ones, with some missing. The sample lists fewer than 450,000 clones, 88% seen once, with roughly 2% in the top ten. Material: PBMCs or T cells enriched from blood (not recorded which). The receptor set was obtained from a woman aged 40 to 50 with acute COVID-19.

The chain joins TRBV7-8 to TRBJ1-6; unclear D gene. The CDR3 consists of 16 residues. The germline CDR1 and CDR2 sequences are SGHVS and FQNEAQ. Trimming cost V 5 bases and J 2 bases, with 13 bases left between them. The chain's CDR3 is CASSALPETYNSPLHF. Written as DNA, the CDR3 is TGTGCCAGCAGCGCTCTTCCGGAGACCTATAATTCACCCCTCCACTTT.

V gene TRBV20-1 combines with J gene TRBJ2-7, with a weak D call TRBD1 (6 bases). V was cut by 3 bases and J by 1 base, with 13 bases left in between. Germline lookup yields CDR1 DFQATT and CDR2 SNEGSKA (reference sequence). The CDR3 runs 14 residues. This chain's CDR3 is CSASNREFSYEQYF. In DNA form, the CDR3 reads TGCAGTGCTAGTAACAGGGAATTTTCCTACGAGCAGTACTTC.

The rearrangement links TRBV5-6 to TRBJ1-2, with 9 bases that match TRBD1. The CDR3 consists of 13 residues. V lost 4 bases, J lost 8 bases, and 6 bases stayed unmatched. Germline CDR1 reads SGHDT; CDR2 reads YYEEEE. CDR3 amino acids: CASSIDRGTGYTF. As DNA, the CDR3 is TGTGCCAGCAGCATCGACAGGGGGACGGGCTACACCTTC.

CDR3 in DNA: TGTGCCAGCAGCTTGGATCTAGCGGAGCTCACAGATACGCAGTATTTT. This encodes CASSLDLAELTDTQYF. The V call is TRBV5-4, the J call TRBJ2-3, with TRBD2 identical over 7 bases. With 0 bases clipped from V and 2 bases from J, the junction kept 6 bases outside the gene matches. This CDR3 is 16 amino acids long. Germline V lookup: CDR1 SGHNT, CDR2 YYREEE (reference sequence).

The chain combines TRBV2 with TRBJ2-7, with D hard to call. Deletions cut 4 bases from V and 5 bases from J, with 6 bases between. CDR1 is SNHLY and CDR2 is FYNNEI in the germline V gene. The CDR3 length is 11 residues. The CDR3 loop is CASSARDEQYF. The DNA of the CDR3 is TGTGCCAGCAGTGCCCGGGACGAGCAGTACTTC.

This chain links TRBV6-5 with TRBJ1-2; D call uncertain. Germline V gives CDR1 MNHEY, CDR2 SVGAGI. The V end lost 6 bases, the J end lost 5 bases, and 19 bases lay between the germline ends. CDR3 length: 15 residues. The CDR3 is CASSLGRGFRYGYTF. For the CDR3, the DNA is TGTGCCAGCAGCCTAGGACGGGGTTTTCGGTATGGCTACACCTTC.

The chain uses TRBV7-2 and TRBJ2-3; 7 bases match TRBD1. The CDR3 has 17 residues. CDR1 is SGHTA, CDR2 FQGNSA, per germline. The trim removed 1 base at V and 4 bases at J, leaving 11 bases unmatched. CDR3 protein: CASSLEVSPGGPDTQYF. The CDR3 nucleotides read TGTGCCAGCAGCTTAGAGGTTTCGCCAGGGGGACCAGATACGCAGTATTTT.

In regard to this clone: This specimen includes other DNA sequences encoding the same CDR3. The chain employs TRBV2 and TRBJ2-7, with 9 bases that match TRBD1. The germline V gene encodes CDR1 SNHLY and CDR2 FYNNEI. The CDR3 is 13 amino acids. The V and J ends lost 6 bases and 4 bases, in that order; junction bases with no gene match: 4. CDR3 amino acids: CASRGQGGYEQYF. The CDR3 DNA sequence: TGTGCCAGCAGGGGACAGGGCGGGTACGAGCAGTACTTC.

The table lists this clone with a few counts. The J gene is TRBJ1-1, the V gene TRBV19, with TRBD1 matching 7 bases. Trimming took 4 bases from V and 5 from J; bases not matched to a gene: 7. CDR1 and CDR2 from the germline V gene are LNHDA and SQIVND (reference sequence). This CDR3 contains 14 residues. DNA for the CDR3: TGTGCCAGTAGTACAAACAGGGGTGGAACTGAAGCTTTCTTT. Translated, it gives CASSTNRGGTEAFF. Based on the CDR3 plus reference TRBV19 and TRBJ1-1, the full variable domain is DGGITQSPKYLFRKEGQNVTLSCEQNLNHDAMYWYRQDPGQGLRLIYYSQIVNDFQKGDIAEGYSVSREKKESFPLTVTSAQKNPTAFYLCASSTNRGGTEAFFGQGTRLTVV.

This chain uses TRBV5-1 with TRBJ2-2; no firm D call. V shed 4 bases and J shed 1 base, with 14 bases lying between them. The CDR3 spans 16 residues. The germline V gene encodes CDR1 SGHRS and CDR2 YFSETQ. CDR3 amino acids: CASSVRPSGNTGELFF. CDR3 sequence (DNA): TGCGCCAGCAGCGTTCGACCTTCGGGGAACACCGGGGAGCTGTTTTTT.

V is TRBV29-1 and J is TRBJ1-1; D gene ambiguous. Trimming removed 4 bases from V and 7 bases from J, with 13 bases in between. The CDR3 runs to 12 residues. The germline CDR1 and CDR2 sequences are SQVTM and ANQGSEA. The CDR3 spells CSVAQAAHEAFF. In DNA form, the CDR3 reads TGCAGCGTTGCCCAGGCCGCTCATGAAGCTTTCTTT. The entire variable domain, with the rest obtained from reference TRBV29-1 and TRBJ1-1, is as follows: SAVISQKPSRDICQRGTSLTIQCQVDSQVTMMFWYRQQPGQSLTLIATANQGSEATYESGFVIDKFPISRPNLTFSTLTVSNMSPEDSSIYLCSVAQAAHEAFFGQGTRLTVV.

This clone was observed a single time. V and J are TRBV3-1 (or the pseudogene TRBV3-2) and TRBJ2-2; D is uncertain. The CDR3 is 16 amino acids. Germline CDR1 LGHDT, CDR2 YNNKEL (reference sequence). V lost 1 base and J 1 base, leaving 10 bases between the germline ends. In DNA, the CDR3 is TGTGCCAGCAGCCAAGGAAAAGCCGTGAACACCGGGGAGCTGTTTTTT. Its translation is CASSQGKAVNTGELFF.

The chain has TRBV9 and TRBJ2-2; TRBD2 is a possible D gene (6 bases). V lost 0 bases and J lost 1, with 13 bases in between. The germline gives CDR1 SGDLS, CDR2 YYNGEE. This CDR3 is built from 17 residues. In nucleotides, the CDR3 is TGTGCCAGCAGCGTAGTCGCGGGGCCGGGGAACACCGGGGAGCTGTTTTTT. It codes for CASSVVAGPGNTGELFF.

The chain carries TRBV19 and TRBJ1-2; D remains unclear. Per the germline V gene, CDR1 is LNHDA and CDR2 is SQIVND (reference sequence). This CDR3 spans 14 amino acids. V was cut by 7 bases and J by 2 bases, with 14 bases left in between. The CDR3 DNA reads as TGTGCCAGTACCTTATTCTACGGGAACTATGGCTACACCTTC. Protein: CASTLFYGNYGYTF. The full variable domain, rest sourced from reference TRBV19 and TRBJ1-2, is DGGITQSPKYLFRKEGQNVTLSCEQNLNHDAMYWYRQDPGQGLRLIYYSQIVNDFQKGDIAEGYSVSREKKESFPLTVTSAQKNPTAFYLCASTLFYGNYGYTFGSGTRLTVV.

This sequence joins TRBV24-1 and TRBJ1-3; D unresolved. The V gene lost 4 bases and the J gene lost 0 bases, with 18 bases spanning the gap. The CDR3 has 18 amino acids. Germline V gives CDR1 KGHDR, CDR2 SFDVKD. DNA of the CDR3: TGTGCCACCAGTGAACCCCCTCTCTCGGTAGTCTCTGGAAACACCATATATTTT. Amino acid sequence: CATSEPPLSVVSGNTIYF.

The CDR3 nucleotides are TGTGCCAGTAGCCTAGCGGGGCCGGGGGACTACAATGAGCAGTTCTTC. The encoded protein is CASSLAGPGDYNEQFF. The chain employs TRBV19 and TRBJ2-1, with TRBD2 identical over 9 bases. The CDR3 has 16 amino acids. Losses at the gene ends were 6 bases for V and 3 bases for J; bases not matched to a gene: 9. Germline V lookup: CDR1 LNHDA, CDR2 SQIVND (reference sequence).

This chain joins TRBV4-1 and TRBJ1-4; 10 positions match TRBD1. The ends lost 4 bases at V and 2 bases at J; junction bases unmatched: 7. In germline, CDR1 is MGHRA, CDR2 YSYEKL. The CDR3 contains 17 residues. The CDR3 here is CASSPRDRGTTNEKLFF. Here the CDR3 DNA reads TGCGCCAGCAGCCCCCGGGACAGGGGAACGACTAATGAAAAACTGTTTTTT.

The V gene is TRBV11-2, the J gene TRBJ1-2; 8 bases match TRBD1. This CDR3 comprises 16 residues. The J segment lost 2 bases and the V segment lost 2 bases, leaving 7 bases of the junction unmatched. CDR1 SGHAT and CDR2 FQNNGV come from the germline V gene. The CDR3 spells CASSLFGTGPNYGYTF. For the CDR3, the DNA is TGTGCCAGCAGCTTATTCGGGACAGGTCCCAACTATGGCTACACCTTC.

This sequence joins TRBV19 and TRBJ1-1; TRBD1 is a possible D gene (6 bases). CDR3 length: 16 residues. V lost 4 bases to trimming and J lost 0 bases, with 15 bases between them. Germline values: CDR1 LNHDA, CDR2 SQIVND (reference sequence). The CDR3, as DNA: TGTGCCAGTAGTACCCTCTTCGGACAGATGAACACTGAAGCTTTCTTT. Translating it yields CASSTLFGQMNTEAFF.

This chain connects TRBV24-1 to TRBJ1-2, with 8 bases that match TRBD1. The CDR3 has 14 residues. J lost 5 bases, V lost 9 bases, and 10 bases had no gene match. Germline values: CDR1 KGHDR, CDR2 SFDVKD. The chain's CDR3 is CATGLTGVDYGYTF. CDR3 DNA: TGTGCCACCGGATTGACAGGGGTAGATTATGGCTACACCTTC.

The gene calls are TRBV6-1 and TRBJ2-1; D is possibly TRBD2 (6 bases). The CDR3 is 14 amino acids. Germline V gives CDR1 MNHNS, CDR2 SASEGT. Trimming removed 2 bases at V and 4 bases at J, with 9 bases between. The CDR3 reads CASSESGGYNEQFF. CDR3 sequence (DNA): TGTGCCAGCAGTGAAAGTGGAGGGTACAATGAGCAGTTCTTC.

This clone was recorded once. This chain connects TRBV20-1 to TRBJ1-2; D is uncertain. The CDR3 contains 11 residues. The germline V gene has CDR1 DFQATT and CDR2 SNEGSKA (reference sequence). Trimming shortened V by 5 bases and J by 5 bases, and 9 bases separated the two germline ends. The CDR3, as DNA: TGCAGTGCTCCCGGGGAATATGGCTACACCTTC. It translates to CSAPGEYGYTF.

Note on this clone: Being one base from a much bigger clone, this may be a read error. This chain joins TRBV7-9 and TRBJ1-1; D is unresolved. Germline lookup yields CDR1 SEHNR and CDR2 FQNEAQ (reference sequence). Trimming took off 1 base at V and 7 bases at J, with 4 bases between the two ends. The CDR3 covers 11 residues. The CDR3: CASSLVIEAFF. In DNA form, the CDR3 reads TGTGCCAGCAGCTTAGTAATTGAAGCTTTCTTT.

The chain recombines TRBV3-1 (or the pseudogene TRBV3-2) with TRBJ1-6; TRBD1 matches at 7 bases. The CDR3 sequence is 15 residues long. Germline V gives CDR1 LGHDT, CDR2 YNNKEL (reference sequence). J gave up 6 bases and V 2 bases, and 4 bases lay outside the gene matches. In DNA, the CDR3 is TGTGCCAGCAGCCAACTGGGACAGCCTAATTCACCCCTCCACTTT. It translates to CASSQLGQPNSPLHF.

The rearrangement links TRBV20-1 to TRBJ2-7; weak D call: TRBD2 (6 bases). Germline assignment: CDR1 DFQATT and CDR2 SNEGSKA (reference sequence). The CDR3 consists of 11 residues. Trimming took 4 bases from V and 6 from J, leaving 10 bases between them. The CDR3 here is CSAILAGEQYF. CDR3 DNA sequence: TGCAGTGCTATACTAGCAGGCGAGCAGTACTTC.

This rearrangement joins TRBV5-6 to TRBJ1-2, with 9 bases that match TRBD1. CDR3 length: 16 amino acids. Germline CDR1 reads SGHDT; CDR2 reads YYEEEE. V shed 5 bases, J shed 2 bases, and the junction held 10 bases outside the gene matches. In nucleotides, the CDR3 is TGTGCCAGCAGGGATGAGATGGACAGGGGAAACTATGGCTACACCTTC. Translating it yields CASRDEMDRGNYGYTF. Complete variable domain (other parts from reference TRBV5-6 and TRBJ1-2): DAGVTQSPTHLIKTRGQQVTLRCSPKSGHDTVSWYQQALGQGPQFIFQYYEEEERQRGNFPDRFSGHQFPNYSSELNVNALLLGDSALYLCASRDEMDRGNYGYTFGSGTRLTVV.

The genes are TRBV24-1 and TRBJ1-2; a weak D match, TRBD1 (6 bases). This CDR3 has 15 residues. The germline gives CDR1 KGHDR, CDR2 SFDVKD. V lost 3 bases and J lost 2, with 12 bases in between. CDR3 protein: CATSDRTAENYGYTF. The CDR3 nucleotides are TGTGCCACCAGTGATAGGACAGCGGAGAACTATGGCTACACCTTC.

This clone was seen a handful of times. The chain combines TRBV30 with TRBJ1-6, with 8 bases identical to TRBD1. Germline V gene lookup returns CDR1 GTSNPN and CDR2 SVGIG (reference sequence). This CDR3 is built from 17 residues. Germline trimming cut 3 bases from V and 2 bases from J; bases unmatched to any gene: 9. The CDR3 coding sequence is TGTGCCTGGAGCGATGACAGGGGTGGCGCCTATAATTCACCCCTCCACTTT. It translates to CAWSDDRGGAYNSPLHF.

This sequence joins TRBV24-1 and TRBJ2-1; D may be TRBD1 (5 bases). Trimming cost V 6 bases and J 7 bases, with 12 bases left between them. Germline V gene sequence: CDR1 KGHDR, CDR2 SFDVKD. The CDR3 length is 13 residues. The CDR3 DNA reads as TGTGCCACCAGTACCCAGGGTGAGAATGAGCAGTTCTTC. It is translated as CATSTQGENEQFF.

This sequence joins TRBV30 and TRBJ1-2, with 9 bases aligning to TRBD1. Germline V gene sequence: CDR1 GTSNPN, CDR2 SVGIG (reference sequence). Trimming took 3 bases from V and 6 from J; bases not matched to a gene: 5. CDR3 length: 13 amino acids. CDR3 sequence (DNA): TGTGCCTGGAGAAAACAGGGGGCGGATGGCTACACCTTC. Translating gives CAWRKQGADGYTF.

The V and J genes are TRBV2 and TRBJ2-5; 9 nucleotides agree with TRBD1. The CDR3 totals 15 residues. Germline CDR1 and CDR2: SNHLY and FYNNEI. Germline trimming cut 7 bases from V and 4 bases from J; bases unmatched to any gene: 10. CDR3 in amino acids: CASTLQGAIIETQYF. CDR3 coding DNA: TGTGCCAGCACCCTACAGGGGGCTATCATAGAGACCCAGTACTTC.